Each of the 24 T cell receptor beta chains below was sequenced from the same sample in a study of cytomegalovirus exposure and HLA in healthy donors. Measured with immunoSEQ multiplex PCR; TCRdb has only the in-frame clones, and not every one. Here the sample spans roughly 330,000 clones, around 90% being singletons. Sequenced input: PBMCs. The origin of the receptors is a woman younger than 45 in good health and CMV-seropositive.

CDR3 bases: TGCGCCAGCAGCTTGGGTAGCGCCTCCAATGAGCAGTTCTTC. Encoded protein: CASSLGSASNEQFF. The V gene is TRBV5-1, the J gene TRBJ2-1; weak D call: TRBD2 (5 bases). This CDR3 has 14 residues. Germline V gene data show CDR1 as SGHRS and CDR2 as YFSETQ. V was shortened by 0 bases and J by 6 bases, with 10 bases between the two germline ends.

This chain connects TRBV9 to TRBJ1-1; 10 positions agree with TRBD1. CDR1 SGDLS and CDR2 YYNGEE come from the germline V gene. V lost 3 bases to trimming and J lost 5 bases; unmatched junction nucleotides: 7. The CDR3 covers 15 residues. CDR3 sequence: CASSDRQGAITEAFF. CDR3 nucleotide sequence: TGTGCCAGCAGCGACCGACAGGGGGCGATTACTGAAGCTTTCTTT.

V usage is TRBV6-5 and J usage is TRBJ1-4, with 11 bases aligning to TRBD1. The CDR3 contains 15 residues. Trimming removed 1 base from V and 7 bases from J; junction bases left unmatched: 2. Germline CDR1 is MNHEY and CDR2 is SVGAGI. The DNA of the CDR3 is TGTGCCAGCAGTTACTTAGGGACAGGGGGTGAAAAACTGTTTTTT. Translation gives CASSYLGTGGEKLFF.

This clone was found once. The rearrangement links TRBV9 to TRBJ2-1, with 7 bases that match TRBD2. The V and J ends lost 0 bases and 4 bases, in that order; junction bases with no gene match: 4. The CDR3 is 15 residues long. The V gene's germline CDR1 is SGDLS and CDR2 YYNGEE. CDR3 in DNA: TGTGCCAGCAGCGTAGTTGCGGGAGCATACAATGAGCAGTTCTTC. Residues: CASSVVAGAYNEQFF. Supplemented by reference TRBV9 and TRBJ2-1, the full variable domain reads DSGVTQTPKHLITATGQRVTLRCSPRSGDLSVYWYQQSLDQGLQFLIQYYNGEERAKGNILERFSAQQFPDLHSELNLSSLELGDSALYFCASSVVAGAYNEQFFGPGTRLTVL.

The rearrangement uses TRBV28 and TRBJ2-3; the D gene is possibly TRBD1 (6 bases). Trimming removed 5 bases at V and 1 base at J, with 25 bases between. From germline, CDR1 is MDHEN and CDR2 SYDVKM. The CDR3 extends over 19 amino acids. CDR3 sequence: CASSPMTGKVYRGTDTQYF. The CDR3 DNA reads TGTGCCAGCAGTCCGATGACAGGAAAAGTTTATAGGGGCACAGATACGCAGTATTTT.

The gene calls are TRBV9 and TRBJ2-1, with 8 bases identical to TRBD2. This CDR3 comprises 15 residues. Per germline, CDR1 SGDLS and CDR2 YYNGEE. The J segment lost 5 bases and the V segment lost 0 bases, leaving 4 bases of the junction unmatched. As DNA, the CDR3 is TGTGCCAGCAGCGTAGTCAGCGGGAGACACAATGAGCAGTTCTTC. Translated: CASSVVSGRHNEQFF.

This rearrangement joins TRBV7-3 to TRBJ2-7; 12 nucleotides agree with TRBD2. Trimming cost V 5 bases and J 6 bases; bases outside gene matches: 2. The CDR3 consists of 13 residues. Germline V gives CDR1 SGHTA, CDR2 FQGTGA. Here the CDR3 reads CASSPGLAGEQYF. Here the CDR3 DNA reads TGTGCCAGCAGCCCGGGACTAGCGGGCGAGCAGTACTTC.

The CDR3: CASSLKGPTFTIYF. The CDR3 nucleotides are TGCGCCAGCAGCCTTAAAGGACCCACCTTCACCATATATTTT. V usage is TRBV5-1 and J usage is TRBJ1-3, with no clear D. The CDR3 totals 14 residues. From germline, CDR1 is SGHRS and CDR2 YFSETQ. V lost 4 bases and J 9 bases, leaving 17 bases between the germline ends.

This rearrangement joins TRBV23-1 to TRBJ1-1; perhaps TRBD1 as D (6 bases). TRBV23-1 is an ORF, with its function uncertain. Between the trimmed V and J ends, which lost 7 bases and 3 bases, there was a span of 30 bases. The CDR3 totals 19 residues. CDR3 loop: CASTGMRRGGAICYTEAFF. Here the CDR3 DNA reads TGCGCCAGCACTGGGATGCGAAGGGGGGGCGCGATTTGTTACACTGAAGCTTTCTTT.

The chain carries TRBV25-1 and TRBJ2-4, with 8 bases aligning to TRBD1. The ends lost 6 bases at V and 1 base at J; junction bases unmatched: 8. Germline values: CDR1 MGHDK, CDR2 SYGVNS. There are 16 residues in the CDR3. This CDR3 reads CASSGDRNRAKNIQYF. The CDR3 DNA reads TGTGCCAGCAGCGGGGACAGGAATCGGGCCAAAAACATTCAGTACTTC.

V is TRBV7-2 and J is TRBJ2-1; 11 bases match TRBD1. This CDR3 region has 15 residues. V was clipped by 3 bases and J by 6 bases; unmatched bases: 4. Germline V CDR1 and CDR2: SGHTA, FQGNSA. The CDR3: CASSFGTGGFNEQFF. The CDR3 nucleotides are TGTGCCAGCAGCTTTGGGACAGGGGGTTTCAATGAGCAGTTCTTC. The variable domain in full, with the rest retrieved from reference TRBV7-2 and TRBJ2-1, is GAGVSQSPSNKVTEKGKDVELRCDPISGHTALYWYRQSLGQGLEFLIYFQGNSAPDKSGLPSDRFSAERTGGSVSTLTIQRTQQEDSAVYLCASSFGTGGFNEQFFGPGTRLTVL.

The rearrangement links TRBV11-2 to TRBJ1-1, with TRBD1 as a possible D gene (6 bases). The CDR3 runs to 14 residues. Trimming stripped 4 bases from V and 8 bases from J, with 17 bases between. Germline CDR1 and CDR2: SGHAT and FQNNGV. The CDR3 sequence is CASSSYRGQIEAFF. CDR3 sequence (DNA): TGTGCCAGCAGCTCATACCGAGGACAGATCGAAGCTTTCTTT.

The chain couples TRBV6-4 to TRBJ2-1; D is perhaps TRBD2 (7 bases). There are 16 residues in the CDR3. CDR1 is MRHNA and CDR2 is SNTAGT in the germline V gene. V lost 4 bases, J lost 3 bases, and 16 bases lay in between. The CDR3 DNA is TGTGCCAGCAGTGCGGACCGGGGGGCGAACTACAATGAGCAGTTCTTC. Its protein is CASSADRGANYNEQFF.

The chain recombines TRBV5-1 with TRBJ2-3; 10 nucleotides agree with TRBD2. The length of the CDR3 is 16 residues. V was pared by 0 bases and J by 1 base, with 2 bases of the junction left unmatched. CDR1 is SGHRS, CDR2 YFSETQ, per germline. CDR3 in amino acids: CASSLGLAGGTDTQYF. CDR3 DNA: TGCGCCAGCAGCTTGGGGCTAGCGGGAGGCACAGATACGCAGTATTTT. The full variable domain, in which reference TRBV5-1 and TRBJ2-3 provide the parts outside the CDR3, is KAGVTQTPRYLIKTRGQQVTLSCSPISGHRSVSWYQQTPGQGLQFLFEYFSETQRNKGNFPGRFSGRQFSNSRSEMNVSTLELGDSALYLCASSLGLAGGTDTQYFGPGTRLTVL.

The V and J genes are TRBV5-1 and TRBJ2-3, with a tentative D call TRBD2 (6 bases). This CDR3 comprises 14 residues. The V gene lost 3 bases and the J gene lost 8 bases, with 16 bases spanning the gap. Per the germline V gene, CDR1 is SGHRS and CDR2 is YFSETQ. CDR3 residues: CASSSDGTSITQYF. CDR3 DNA sequence: TGCGCCAGCAGCTCGGACGGGACTTCCATTACGCAGTATTTT.

The V and J genes are TRBV18 and TRBJ2-5; D is possibly TRBD1 (5 bases). Germline CDR1 KGHSH, CDR2 LQKENI. The V gene lost 6 bases and the J gene lost 3 bases, with 8 bases spanning the gap. This CDR3 is built from 12 residues. CDR3: CASSRTKETQYF. In nucleotides, the CDR3 is TGTGCCAGCTCCAGGACAAAAGAGACCCAGTACTTC.

The chain has TRBV27 and TRBJ1-2, with D unresolved. Germline V CDR1 and CDR2: MNHEY, SMNVEV (reference sequence). V lost 3 bases and J 3 bases, leaving 11 bases between the germline ends. This CDR3 spans 14 amino acids. CDR3 amino acids: CASSFSGRDYGYTF. The CDR3 DNA reads TGTGCCAGCAGTTTTTCAGGAAGAGACTATGGCTACACCTTC.

This chain joins TRBV10-3 and TRBJ2-7, with D perhaps TRBD1 or TRBD2 (6 bases each). The CDR3 runs to 12 residues. Germline CDR1 is ENHRY and CDR2 is SYGVKD. The V and J ends lost 7 bases and 0 bases respectively, with 7 bases between them. This CDR3 reads CAIKGGSYEQYF. CDR3 in DNA: TGTGCCATCAAGGGGGGCTCCTACGAGCAGTACTTC.

The chain is built from TRBV15 and TRBJ1-1; D is unresolved. V shed 6 bases and J shed 0 bases, with 11 bases lying between them. The CDR3 sequence is 14 residues long. Germline assignment: CDR1 LNHNV and CDR2 YYDKDF (reference sequence). The DNA for the CDR3 is TGTGCCACCAGTCGTCGACACATGAACACTGAAGCTTTCTTT. Translating it yields CATSRRHMNTEAFF.

CDR3 in DNA: TGTGCCAGCAGTTTGGGGGACAGGAACTATGGCTACACCTTC. This translates into CASSLGDRNYGYTF. V is TRBV28 and J is TRBJ1-2; the match to TRBD1 covers 8 bases. The CDR3 spans 14 residues. The V gene end was trimmed by 3 bases and the J gene end by 2 bases; junction bases not matched to a gene: 2. The germline gives CDR1 MDHEN, CDR2 SYDVKM.

The genes are TRBV4-1 and TRBJ2-5, with TRBD2 matching over 9 bases. Germline CDR1 and CDR2: MGHRA and YSYEKL. This CDR3 comprises 18 residues. J lost 2 bases, V lost 1 base, and 11 bases had no gene match. CDR3 in amino acids: CASSQVKGISGSQETQYF. The CDR3, as DNA: TGCGCCAGCAGCCAAGTTAAAGGGATTAGCGGGAGTCAAGAGACCCAGTACTTC.

The rearrangement uses TRBV7-8 and TRBJ1-1; a possible D gene is TRBD1 (6 bases). Trimming shortened V by 0 bases and J by 0 bases, and 11 bases separated the two germline ends. CDR1 and CDR2 from the germline V gene are SGHVS and FQNEAQ. The CDR3 is 16 residues long. The CDR3 reads CASSLARRGMNTEAFF. The CDR3 nucleotides read TGTGCCAGCAGCTTAGCGCGCAGGGGCATGAACACTGAAGCTTTCTTT.

V and J are TRBV28 and TRBJ2-7; TRBD2 aligns across 7 bases. V lost 5 bases to trimming and J lost 4 bases; unmatched junction nucleotides: 14. Germline CDR1 reads MDHEN; CDR2 reads SYDVKM. This CDR3 contains 16 residues. The chain's CDR3 is CASSTLNRGGPYEQYF. The CDR3 bases are TGTGCCAGCAGTACCCTTAACCGGGGAGGGCCGTACGAGCAGTACTTC.

The V and J genes are TRBV7-8 and TRBJ2-5; D possibly corresponds to TRBD2 (6 bases). The CDR3 is made up of 14 amino acids. The germline V gene encodes CDR1 SGHVS and CDR2 FQNEAQ. V was trimmed by 2 bases and J by 1 base, leaving 8 bases between them. The CDR3 loop is CASSLRRGQETQYF. For the CDR3, the DNA is TGTGCCAGCAGCTTAAGGCGGGGCCAAGAGACCCAGTACTTC.